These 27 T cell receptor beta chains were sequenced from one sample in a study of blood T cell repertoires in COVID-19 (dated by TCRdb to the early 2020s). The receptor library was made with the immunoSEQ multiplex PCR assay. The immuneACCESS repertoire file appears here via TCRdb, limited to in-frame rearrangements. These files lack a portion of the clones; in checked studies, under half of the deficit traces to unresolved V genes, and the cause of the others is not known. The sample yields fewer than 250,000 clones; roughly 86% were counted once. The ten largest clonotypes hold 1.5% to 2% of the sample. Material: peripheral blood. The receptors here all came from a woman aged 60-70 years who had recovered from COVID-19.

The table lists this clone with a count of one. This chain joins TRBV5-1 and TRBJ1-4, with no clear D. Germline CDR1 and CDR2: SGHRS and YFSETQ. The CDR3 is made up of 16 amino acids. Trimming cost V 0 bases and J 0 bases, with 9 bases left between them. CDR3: CASSLANLATNEKLFF. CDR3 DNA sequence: TGCGCCAGCAGCTTGGCTAACTTAGCAACTAATGAAAAACTGTTTTTT.

DNA for the CDR3: TGCGCCAGCAGCTTGAAAGGGGGCGAGGACTATGGCTACACCTTC. Translating it yields CASSLKGGEDYGYTF. The chain uses TRBV5-1 and TRBJ1-2, with TRBD1 matching over 7 bases. With 1 base clipped from V and 3 bases from J, the junction kept 6 bases outside the gene matches. In germline, CDR1 is SGHRS, CDR2 YFSETQ. This CDR3 comprises 15 residues.

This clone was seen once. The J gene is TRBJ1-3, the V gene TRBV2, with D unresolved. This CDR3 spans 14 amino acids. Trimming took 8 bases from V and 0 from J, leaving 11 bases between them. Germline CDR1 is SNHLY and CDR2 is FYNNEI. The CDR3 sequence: CASGREDSGNTIYF. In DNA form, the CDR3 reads TGTGCCAGCGGACGGGAAGACTCTGGAAACACCATATATTTT.

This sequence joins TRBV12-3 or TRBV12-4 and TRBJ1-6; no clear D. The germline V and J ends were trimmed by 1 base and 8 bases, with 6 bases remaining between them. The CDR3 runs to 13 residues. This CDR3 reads CASSLGSDSPLHF. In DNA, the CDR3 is TGTGCCAGCAGTTTAGGTTCGGATTCACCCCTCCACTTT.

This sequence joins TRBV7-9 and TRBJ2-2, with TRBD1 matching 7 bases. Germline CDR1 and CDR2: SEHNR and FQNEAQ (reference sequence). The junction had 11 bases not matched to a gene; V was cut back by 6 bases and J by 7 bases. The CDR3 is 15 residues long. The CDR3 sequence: CASSQTGALGGELFF. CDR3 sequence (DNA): TGTGCCAGCAGTCAAACAGGGGCTCTCGGCGGGGAGCTGTTTTTT.

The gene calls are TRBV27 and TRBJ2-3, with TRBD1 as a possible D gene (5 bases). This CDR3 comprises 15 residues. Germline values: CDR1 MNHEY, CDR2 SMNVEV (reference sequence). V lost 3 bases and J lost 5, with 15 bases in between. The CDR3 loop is CASSFYQGRGDTQYF. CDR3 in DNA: TGTGCCAGCAGTTTTTACCAGGGTAGGGGAGATACGCAGTATTTT.

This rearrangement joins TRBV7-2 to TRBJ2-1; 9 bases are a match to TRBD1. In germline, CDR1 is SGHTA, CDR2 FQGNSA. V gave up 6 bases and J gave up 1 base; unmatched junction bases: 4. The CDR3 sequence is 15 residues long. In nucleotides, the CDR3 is TGTGCCAGCAGTGCGGACAGGGGTTCCTACAATGAGCAGTTCTTC. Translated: CASSADRGSYNEQFF.

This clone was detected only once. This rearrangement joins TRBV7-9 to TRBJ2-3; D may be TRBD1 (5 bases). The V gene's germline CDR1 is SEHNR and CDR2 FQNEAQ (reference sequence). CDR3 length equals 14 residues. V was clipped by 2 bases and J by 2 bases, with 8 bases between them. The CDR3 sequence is CASSLRGITDTQYF. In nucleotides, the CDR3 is TGTGCCAGCAGCTTAAGGGGAATCACAGATACGCAGTATTTT.

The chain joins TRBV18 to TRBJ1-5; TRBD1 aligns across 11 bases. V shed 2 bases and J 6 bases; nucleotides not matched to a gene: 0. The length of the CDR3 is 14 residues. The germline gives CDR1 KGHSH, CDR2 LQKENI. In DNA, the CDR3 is TGTGCCAGCTCACCAGGGACAGGGGGTCAGCCCCAGCATTTT. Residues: CASSPGTGGQPQHF.

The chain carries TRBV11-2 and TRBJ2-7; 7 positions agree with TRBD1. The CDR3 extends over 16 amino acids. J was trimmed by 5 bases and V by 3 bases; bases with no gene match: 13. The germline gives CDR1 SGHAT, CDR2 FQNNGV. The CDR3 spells CASSLIRGRGWHEQYF. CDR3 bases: TGTGCCAGCAGCTTGATACGGGGCAGGGGGTGGCACGAGCAGTACTTC. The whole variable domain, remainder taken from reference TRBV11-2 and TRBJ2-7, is EAGVAQSPRYKIIEKRQSVAFWCNPISGHATLYWYQQILGQGPKLLIQFQNNGVVDDSQLPKDRFSAERLKGVDSTLKIQPAKLEDSAVYLCASSLIRGRGWHEQYFGPGTRLTVT.

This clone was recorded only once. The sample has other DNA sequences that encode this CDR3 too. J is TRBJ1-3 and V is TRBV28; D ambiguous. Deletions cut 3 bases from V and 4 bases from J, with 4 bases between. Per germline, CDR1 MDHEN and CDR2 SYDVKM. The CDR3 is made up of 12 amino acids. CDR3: CASSFSGNTIYF. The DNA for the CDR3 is TGTGCCAGCAGTTTCTCCGGAAACACCATATATTTT.

DNA for the CDR3: TGTGCCAGCAGTCAGAAAAATAGCAATCAGCCCCAGCATTTT. It codes for CASSQKNSNQPQHF. V and J are TRBV6-5 and TRBJ1-5; D not certain. CDR1 MNHEY and CDR2 SVGAGI come from the germline V gene. Trimming left V 5 bases short and J 0 bases short, with 8 bases between. The CDR3 length is 14 residues.

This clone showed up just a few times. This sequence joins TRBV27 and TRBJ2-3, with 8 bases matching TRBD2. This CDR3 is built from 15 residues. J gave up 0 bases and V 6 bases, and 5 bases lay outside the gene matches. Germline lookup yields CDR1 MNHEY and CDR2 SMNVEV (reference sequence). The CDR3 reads CASSPSGGSTDTQYF. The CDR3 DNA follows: TGTGCCAGCAGCCCGAGCGGGGGCAGCACAGATACGCAGTATTTT.

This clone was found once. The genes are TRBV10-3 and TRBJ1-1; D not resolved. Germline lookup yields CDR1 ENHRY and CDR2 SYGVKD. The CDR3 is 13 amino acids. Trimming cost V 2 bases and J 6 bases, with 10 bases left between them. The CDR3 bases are TGTGCCATCAGTGAGGGGAGGGCTGCTGAAGCTTTCTTT. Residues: CAISEGRAAEAFF.

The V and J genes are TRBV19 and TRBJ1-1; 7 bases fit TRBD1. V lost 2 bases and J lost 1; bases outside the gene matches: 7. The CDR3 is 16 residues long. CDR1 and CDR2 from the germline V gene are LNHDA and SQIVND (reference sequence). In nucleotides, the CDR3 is TGTGCCAGTAGTATACCCCGTTGGACAGGGAACACTGAAGCTTTCTTT. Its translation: CASSIPRWTGNTEAFF.

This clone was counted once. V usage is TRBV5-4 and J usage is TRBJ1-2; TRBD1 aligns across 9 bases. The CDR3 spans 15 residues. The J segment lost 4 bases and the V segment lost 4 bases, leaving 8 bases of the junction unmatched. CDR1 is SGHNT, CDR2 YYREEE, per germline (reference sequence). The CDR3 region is CASSATQQGAYGYTF. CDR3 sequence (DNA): TGTGCCAGCAGCGCTACCCAACAGGGGGCCTATGGCTACACCTTC.

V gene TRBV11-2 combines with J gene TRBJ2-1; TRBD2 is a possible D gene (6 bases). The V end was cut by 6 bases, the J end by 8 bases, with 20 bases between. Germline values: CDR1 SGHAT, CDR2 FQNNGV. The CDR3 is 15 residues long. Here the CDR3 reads CASSLVGSRRDEQFF. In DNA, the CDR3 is TGTGCCAGCAGTCTAGTCGGATCCCGGAGGGATGAGCAGTTCTTC.

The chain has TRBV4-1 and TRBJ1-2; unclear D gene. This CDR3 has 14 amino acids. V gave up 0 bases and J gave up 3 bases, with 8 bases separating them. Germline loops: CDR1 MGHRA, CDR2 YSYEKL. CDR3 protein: CASSQDHTDYGYTF. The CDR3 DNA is TGCGCCAGCAGCCAAGATCACACAGACTATGGCTACACCTTC.

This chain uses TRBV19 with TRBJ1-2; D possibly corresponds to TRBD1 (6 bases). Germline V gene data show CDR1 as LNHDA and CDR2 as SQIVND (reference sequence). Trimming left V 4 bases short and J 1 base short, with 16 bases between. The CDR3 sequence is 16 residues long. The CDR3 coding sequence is TGTGCCAGTAGTACTACTGGACAGAGCCTTAACTATGGCTACACCTTC. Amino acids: CASSTTGQSLNYGYTF.

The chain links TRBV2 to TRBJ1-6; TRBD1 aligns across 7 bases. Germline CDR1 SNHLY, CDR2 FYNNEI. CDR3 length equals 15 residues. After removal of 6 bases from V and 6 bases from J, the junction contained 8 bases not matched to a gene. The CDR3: CASSTSRDSNSPLHF. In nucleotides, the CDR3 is TGTGCCAGCAGCACATCACGGGACAGTAATTCACCCCTCCACTTT.

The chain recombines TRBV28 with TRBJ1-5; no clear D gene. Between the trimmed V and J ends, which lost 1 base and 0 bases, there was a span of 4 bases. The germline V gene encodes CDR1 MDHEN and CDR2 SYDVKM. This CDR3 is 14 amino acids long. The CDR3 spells CASSLSISNQPQHF. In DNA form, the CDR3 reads TGTGCCAGCAGTTTATCCATTAGCAATCAGCCCCAGCATTTT.

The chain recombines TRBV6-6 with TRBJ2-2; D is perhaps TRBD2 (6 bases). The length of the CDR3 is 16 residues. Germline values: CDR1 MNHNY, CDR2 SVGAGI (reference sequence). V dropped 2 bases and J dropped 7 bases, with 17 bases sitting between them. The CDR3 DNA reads TGTGCCAGCAGTTACCTTCCGGGGGTTCGGGTCGGGGAGCTGTTTTTT. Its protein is CASSYLPGVRVGELFF.

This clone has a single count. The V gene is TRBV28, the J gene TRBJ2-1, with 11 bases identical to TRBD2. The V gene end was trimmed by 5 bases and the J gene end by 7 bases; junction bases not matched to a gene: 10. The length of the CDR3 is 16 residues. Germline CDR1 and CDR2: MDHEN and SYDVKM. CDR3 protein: CASSLISGGARNEQFF. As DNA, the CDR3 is TGTGCCAGCAGTCTTATTAGCGGGGGGGCTAGGAATGAGCAGTTCTTC.

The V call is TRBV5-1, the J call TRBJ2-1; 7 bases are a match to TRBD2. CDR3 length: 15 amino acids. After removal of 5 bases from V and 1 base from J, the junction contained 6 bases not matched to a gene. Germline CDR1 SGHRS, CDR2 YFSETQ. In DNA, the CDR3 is TGCGCCAGCAGGGGGGGGACGGGTTCCTACAATGAGCAGTTCTTC. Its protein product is CASRGGTGSYNEQFF.

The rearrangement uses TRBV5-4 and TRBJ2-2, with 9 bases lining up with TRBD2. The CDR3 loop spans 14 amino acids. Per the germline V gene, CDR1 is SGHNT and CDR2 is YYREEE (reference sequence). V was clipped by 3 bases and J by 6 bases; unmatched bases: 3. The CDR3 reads CASSYIAGAGELFF. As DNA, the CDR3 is TGTGCCAGCAGCTATATAGCGGGGGCCGGGGAGCTGTTTTTT.

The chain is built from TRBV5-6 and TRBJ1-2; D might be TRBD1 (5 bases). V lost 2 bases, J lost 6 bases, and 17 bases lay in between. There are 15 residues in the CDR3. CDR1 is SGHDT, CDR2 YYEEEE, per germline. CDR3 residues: CASSFLSSGLNGYTF. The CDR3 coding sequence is TGTGCCAGCAGCTTCCTCTCTTCAGGGTTGAATGGCTACACCTTC. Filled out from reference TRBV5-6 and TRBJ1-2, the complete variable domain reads DAGVTQSPTHLIKTRGQQVTLRCSPKSGHDTVSWYQQALGQGPQFIFQYYEEEERQRGNFPDRFSGHQFPNYSSELNVNALLLGDSALYLCASSFLSSGLNGYTFGSGTRLTVV.

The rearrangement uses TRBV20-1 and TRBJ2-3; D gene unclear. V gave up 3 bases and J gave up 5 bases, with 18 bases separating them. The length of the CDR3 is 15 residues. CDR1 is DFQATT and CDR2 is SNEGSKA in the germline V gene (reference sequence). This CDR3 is CSASVRSESQDTQYF. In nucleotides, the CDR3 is TGCAGTGCTAGTGTGCGCTCGGAGAGCCAAGATACGCAGTATTTT.